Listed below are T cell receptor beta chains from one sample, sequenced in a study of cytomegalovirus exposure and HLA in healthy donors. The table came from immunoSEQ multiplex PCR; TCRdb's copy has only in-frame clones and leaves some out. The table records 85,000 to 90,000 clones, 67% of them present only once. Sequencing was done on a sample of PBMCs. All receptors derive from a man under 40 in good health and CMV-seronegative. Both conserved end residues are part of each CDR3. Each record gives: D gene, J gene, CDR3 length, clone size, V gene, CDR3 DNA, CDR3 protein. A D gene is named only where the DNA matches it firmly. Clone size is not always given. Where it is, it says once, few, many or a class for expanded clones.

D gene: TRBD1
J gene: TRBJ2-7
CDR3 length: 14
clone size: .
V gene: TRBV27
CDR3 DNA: TGTGCCAGCAGTTTTGGGACAGGTACCTACGAGCAGTACTTC
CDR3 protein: CASSFGTGTYEQYF

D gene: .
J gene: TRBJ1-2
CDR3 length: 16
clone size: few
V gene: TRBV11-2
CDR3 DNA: TGTGCCAGCAGCTTAGATGGGCAGGCGCCTCTCGATGGCTACACCTTC
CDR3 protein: CASSLDGQAPLDGYTF

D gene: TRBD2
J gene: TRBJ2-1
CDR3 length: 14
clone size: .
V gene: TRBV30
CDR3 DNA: TGTGCCTGGAGTGTACCTAGCGGACGGAATGAGCAGTTCTTC
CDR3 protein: CAWSVPSGRNEQFF

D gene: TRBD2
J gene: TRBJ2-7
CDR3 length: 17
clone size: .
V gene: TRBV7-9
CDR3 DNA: TGTGCCAGCAGCTTAGTTGGTAGCGGGGGCGCGGCTTACGAGCAGTACTTC
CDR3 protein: CASSLVGSGGAAYEQYF

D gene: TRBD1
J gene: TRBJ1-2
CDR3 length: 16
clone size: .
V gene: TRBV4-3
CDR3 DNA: TGCGCCAGCAGCCAAGTCACTGGGACAGGGGGCTATGGCTACACCTTC
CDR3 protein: CASSQVTGTGGYGYTF

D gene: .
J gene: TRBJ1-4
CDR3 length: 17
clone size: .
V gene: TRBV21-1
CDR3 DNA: TGTGCCAGCAGCATACACGACAGGGGGCAGGGTAATGAAAAACTGTTTTTT
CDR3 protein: CASSIHDRGQGNEKLFF

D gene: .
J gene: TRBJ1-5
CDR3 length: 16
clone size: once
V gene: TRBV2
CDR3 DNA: TGTGCCAGCAGTGGGCAGGGCGGAAATAGCAATCAGCCCCAGCATTTT
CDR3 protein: CASSGQGGNSNQPQHF

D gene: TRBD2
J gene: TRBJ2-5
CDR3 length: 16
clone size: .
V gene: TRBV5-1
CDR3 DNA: TGCGCCAGCAGCAGTCAGGGTGGGACTAGCGGCGAGACCCAGTACTTC
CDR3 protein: CASSSQGGTSGETQYF

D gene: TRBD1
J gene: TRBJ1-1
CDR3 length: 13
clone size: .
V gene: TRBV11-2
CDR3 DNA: TGTGCCAGCAGCTTACGCCAGGGGGCAGGAGCTTTCTTT
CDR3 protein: CASSLRQGAGAFF

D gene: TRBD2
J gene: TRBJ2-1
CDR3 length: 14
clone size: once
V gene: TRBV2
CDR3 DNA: TGTGCCAGCGCCAAGCGGGAGGCCCGCAATGAGCAGTTCTTC
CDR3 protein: CASAKREARNEQFF

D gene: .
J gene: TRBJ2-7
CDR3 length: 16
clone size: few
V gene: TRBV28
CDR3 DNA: TGTGCCAGCAGTTTAAACGGGATTCTAAGCATGGAGGAGCAGTACTTC
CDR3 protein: CASSLNGILSMEEQYF

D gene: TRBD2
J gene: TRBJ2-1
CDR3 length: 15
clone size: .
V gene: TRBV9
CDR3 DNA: TGTGCCAGCAGCGGTAGCGGGATGGGCTACAATGAGCAGTTCTTC
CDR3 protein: CASSGSGMGYNEQFF

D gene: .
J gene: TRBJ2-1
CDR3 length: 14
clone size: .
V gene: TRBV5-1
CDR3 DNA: TGCGCCAGCAGCATCGAGACTAGTCGCAATGAGCAGTTCTTC
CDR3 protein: CASSIETSRNEQFF

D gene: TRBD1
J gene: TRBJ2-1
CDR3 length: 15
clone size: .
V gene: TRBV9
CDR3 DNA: TGTGCCAGCAGCGCATACAGGGGATCCTACAATGAGCAGTTCTTC
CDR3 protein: CASSAYRGSYNEQFF

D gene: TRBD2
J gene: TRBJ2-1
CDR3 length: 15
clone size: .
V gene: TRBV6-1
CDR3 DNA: TGTGCCAGCAGTTTATGGACTAGCTCCCACAATGAGCAGTTCTTC
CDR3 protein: CASSLWTSSHNEQFF

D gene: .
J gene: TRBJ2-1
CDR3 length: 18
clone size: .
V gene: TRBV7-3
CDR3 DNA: TGTGCCAGCAGCTTAATTAACACTGGGAGGAGCTCCTACAATGAGCAGTTCTTC
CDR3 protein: CASSLINTGRSSYNEQFF

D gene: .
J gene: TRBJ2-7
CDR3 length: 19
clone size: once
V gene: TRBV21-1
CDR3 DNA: TGTGCCAGCAGCGCCTGCTGGAGACCCCAGGGGAAAAAAGAGTACGAGCAGTACTTC
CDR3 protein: CASSACWRPQGKKEYEQYF

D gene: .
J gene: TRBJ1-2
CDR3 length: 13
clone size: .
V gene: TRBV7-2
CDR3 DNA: TGTGCCAGCAGCAGTTCGGACACCTATGGCTACACCTTC
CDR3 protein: CASSSSDTYGYTF

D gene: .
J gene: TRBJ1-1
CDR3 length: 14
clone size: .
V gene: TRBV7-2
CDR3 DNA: TGTGCCAGCAGCTCGGATGGGGGCGACACTGAAGCTTTCTTT
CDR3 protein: CASSSDGGDTEAFF

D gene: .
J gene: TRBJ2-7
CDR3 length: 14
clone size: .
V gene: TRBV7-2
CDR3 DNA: TGTGCCAGCAACATCGGACATTTCTCCTACGAGCAGTACTTC
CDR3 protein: CASNIGHFSYEQYF

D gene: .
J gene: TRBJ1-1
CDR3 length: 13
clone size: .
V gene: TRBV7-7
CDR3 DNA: TGTGCTAGCAGCCTAGCGAGCGGAACTGAAGCTTTCTTT
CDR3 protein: CASSLASGTEAFF

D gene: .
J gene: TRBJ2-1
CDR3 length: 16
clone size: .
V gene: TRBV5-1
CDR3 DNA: TGCGCCAGCAGCTTGGGAGCGGTACTGACAAGCAATGAGCAGTTCTTC
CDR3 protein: CASSLGAVLTSNEQFF

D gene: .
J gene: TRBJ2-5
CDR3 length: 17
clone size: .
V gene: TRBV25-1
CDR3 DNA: TGTGCCAGCAGTGACTCCTTACAGGGGACTCAACAAGAGACCCAGTACTTC
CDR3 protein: CASSDSLQGTQQETQYF

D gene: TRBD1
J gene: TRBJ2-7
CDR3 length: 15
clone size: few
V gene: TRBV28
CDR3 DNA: TGTGCCAGCAGACGGGACAGGGGGCCTTTTCGCGAGCAGTACTTC
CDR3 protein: CASRRDRGPFREQYF

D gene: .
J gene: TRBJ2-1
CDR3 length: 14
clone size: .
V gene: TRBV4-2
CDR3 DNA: TGTGCCAGCAGCCAACCTCAGCGCGGCCATGAGCAGTTCTTC
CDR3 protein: CASSQPQRGHEQFF

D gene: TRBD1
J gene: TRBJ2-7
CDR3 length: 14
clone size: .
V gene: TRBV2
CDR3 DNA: TGTGCCAGCGTACCGGGACAGGGCACCTACGAGCAGTACTTC
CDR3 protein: CASVPGQGTYEQYF

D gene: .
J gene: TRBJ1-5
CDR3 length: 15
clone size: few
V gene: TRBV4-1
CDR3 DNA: TGCGCCAGCAGCCAAGATCTTACATTGGATCAGCCCCAGCATTTT
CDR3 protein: CASSQDLTLDQPQHF

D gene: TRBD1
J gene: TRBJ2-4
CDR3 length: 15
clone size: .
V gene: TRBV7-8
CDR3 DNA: TGTGCCAGCAGCCTAGGGGGCCCTGGCAAAAACATTCAGTACTTC
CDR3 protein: CASSLGGPGKNIQYF

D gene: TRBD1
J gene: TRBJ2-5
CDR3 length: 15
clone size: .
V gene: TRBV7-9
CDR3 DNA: TGTCCCAGCAGAACAAGGGACAGGGTAGCCGAGACCCAGTACTTC
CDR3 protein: CPSRTRDRVAETQYF

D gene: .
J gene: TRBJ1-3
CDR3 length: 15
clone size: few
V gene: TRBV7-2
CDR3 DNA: TGTGCCAGCAGCTCCGGGACACTTCAAGGAAACACCATATATTTT
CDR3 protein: CASSSGTLQGNTIYF

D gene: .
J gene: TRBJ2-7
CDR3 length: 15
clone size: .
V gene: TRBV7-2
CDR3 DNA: TGTGCCAGCAGCCTGGACTCTTACAGCTCCTACGAGCAGTACTTC
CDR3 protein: CASSLDSYSSYEQYF

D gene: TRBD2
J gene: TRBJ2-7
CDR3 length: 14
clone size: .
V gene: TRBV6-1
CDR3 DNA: TGTGCCAGCAGTTCCGGGACTAGCGGGAGAGAGCAGTACTTC
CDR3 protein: CASSSGTSGREQYF

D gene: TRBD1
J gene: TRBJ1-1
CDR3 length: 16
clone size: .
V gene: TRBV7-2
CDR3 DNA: TGTGCCAGCAGCTTAGATGGCAGGGGGCTTAACACTGAAGCTTTCTTT
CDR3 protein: CASSLDGRGLNTEAFF

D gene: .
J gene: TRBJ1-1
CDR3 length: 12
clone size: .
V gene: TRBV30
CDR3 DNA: TGTGCCTGGAGTGTGGCCGCATCTGAAGCTTTCTTT
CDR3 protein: CAWSVAASEAFF

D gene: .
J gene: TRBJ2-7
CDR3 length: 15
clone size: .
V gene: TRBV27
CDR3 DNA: TGTGCCAGCAGTTCCTACAGTGTCGGGACCTACGAGCAGTACTTC
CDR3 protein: CASSSYSVGTYEQYF

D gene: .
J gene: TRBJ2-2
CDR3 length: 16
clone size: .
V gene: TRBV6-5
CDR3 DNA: TGTGCCAGCAGTTACGCTCGAGTAGGGAGCACCGGGGAGCTGTTTTTT
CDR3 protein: CASSYARVGSTGELFF

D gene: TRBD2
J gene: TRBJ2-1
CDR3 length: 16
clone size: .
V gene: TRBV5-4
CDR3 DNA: TGTGCCAGCAGCCCCGGGGGGATAAGGGAAAGCAATGAGCAGTTCTTC
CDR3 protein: CASSPGGIRESNEQFF

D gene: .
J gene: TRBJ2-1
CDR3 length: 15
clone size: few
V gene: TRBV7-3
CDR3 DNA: TGTGCCAGCAGCTTAGCGGCCAGCTCCTACAATGAGCAGTTCTTC
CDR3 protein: CASSLAASSYNEQFF

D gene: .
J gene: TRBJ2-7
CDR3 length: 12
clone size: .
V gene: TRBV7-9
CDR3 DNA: TGTGCCAGCAGCTCCTCGGGGTGGGAGCAGTACTTC
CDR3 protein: CASSSSGWEQYF

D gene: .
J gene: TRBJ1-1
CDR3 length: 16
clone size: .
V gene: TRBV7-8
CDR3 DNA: TGTGCCAGCAGCCCCTCCCGGCAGTCGAGGTGGACTGAAGCTTTCTTT
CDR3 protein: CASSPSRQSRWTEAFF

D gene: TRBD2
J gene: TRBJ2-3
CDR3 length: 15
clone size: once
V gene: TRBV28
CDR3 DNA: TGTGCCAGCAGTTCGGGACTAGGGTTCACAGATACGCAGTATTTT
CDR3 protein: CASSSGLGFTDTQYF

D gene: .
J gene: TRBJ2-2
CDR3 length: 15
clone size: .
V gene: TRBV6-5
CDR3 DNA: TGTGCCAGCAGTTACTCAGTAAGGGGTACCGGGGAGCTGTTTTTT
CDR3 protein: CASSYSVRGTGELFF

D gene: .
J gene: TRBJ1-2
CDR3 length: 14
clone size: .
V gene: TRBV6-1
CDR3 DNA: TGTGCCAGCAGTGATCTCACAGGGCGGGATGGCTACACCTTC
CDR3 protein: CASSDLTGRDGYTF

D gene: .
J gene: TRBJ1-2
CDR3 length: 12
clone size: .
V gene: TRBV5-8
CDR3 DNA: TGTGCCAGCAGCTTACTGGGGGCCGGCTACACCTTC
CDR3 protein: CASSLLGAGYTF

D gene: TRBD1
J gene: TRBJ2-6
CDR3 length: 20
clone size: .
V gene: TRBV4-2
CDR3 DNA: TGTGCCAGCAGCCTCCCTCCTATGGACAGGGGCCCCTCTGGGGCCAACGTCCTGACTTTC
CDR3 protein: CASSLPPMDRGPSGANVLTF

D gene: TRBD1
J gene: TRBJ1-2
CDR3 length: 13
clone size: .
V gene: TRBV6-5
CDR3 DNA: TGTGCCAGCAGCCCCGGGACAGTTTATGGCTACACCTTC
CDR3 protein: CASSPGTVYGYTF

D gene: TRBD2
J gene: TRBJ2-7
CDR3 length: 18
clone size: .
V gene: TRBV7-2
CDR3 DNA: TGTGCCAGCAGCATAAACCTCGGGGAGGGGATAGGGTCCTACGAGCAGTACTTC
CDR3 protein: CASSINLGEGIGSYEQYF

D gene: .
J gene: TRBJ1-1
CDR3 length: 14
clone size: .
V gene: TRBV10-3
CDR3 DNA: TGTGCCATCACCCCGAACAGGGACGACACTGAAGCTTTCTTT
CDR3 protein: CAITPNRDDTEAFF

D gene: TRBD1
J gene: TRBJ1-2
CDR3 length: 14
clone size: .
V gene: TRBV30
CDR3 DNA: TGTGCCTGGAGTGGACAGGGGCCTAACTATGGCTACACCTTC
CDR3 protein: CAWSGQGPNYGYTF

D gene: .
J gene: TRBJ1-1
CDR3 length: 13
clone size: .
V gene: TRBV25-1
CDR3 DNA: TGTGCCAGCAGTCCTCCGGGTAGAACTGAAGCTTTCTTT
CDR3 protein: CASSPPGRTEAFF

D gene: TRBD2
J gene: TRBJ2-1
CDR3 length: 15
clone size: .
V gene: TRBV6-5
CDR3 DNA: TGTGCCAGCAGTACTCCCAGCGGGAGTTTCGATGAGCAGTTCTTC
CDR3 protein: CASSTPSGSFDEQFF

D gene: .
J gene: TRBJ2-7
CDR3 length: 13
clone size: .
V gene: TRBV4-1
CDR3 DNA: TGCGCCAGCAGCCAAGAGGACAACTACGAGCAGTACTTC
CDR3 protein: CASSQEDNYEQYF

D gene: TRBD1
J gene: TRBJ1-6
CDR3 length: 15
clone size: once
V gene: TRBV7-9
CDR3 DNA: TGTGCCAGCAGCCCCCGGGGACAGAATAATTCACCCCTCCACTTT
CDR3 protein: CASSPRGQNNSPLHF